A single sample gave rise to the 3 T cell receptor beta chains below, sequenced in a study of T cell changes during pregnancy in multiple sclerosis. Sequencing used immunoSEQ multiplex PCR; TCRdb keeps in-frame clones, though not all of them. This sample has tens of thousands of clones; 91% occur once, and the top ten carry less than 2%. The sample here was peripheral blood, taken after pregnancy. These receptors all come from a female donor in good health, enrolled as a control in a pregnancy study.

In DNA, the CDR3 is TGTGCCAGCAACCCAACCAGGGATAAAGGTGAAGCTTTCTTT. This codes for CASNPTRDKGEAFF. The chain joins TRBV7-2 to TRBJ1-1, with D possibly TRBD1 on 5 matching bases. This CDR3 region has 14 residues. The V end was cut by 7 bases, the J end by 7 bases, with 19 bases between. Germline V gene lookup returns CDR1 SGHTA and CDR2 FQGNSA.

The genes are TRBV11-3 and TRBJ1-5; D remains ambiguous. Looked up from germline, CDR1 is SGHNT and CDR2 is YENEEA. V gave up 5 bases and J gave up 1 base, with 12 bases separating them. The CDR3 is made up of 15 amino acids. The CDR3 coding sequence is TGTGCCAGCAGCAGCACGGGTCCCAGCAATCAGCCCCAGCATTTT. Residues: CASSSTGPSNQPQHF.

The chain has TRBV7-8 and TRBJ2-1; TRBD2 matches at 7 bases. CDR1 and CDR2 from the germline V gene are SGHVS and FQNEAQ. The CDR3 totals 14 residues. V shed 5 bases and J 4 bases; nucleotides not matched to a gene: 5. CDR3 in DNA: TGTGCCAGCAGCACCAGCGGGGATTACAATGAGCAGTTCTTC. Translation gives CASSTSGDYNEQFF.